The 21 T cell receptor beta chains listed next were all sequenced from one sample in a study of metastatic and nonmetastatic thyroid tumors. Prior to thyroid surgery, none of the patients had received any treatment. TCRdb re-processed the PCR reads through MiXCR. The data show about 35,000 clones, approximately 30% seen once. The sequenced material came from blood. These receptors came from a female donor with papillary thyroid cancer or a benign thyroid nodule (not recorded which). Some clones in this sample may be carry-over from other donors' samples.

This clone was seen more than once but under ten times. This chain links TRBV3-1 with TRBJ2-7, with 8 positions matching TRBD2. Germline loops: CDR1 LGHDT, CDR2 YNNKEL (reference sequence). V lost 3 bases and J lost 5; bases outside the gene matches: 9. The CDR3 covers 15 residues. CDR3 residues: CASSHVDGREDEQYF. The DNA for the CDR3 is TGTGCCAGCAGCCACGTCGACGGGAGGGAAGACGAGCAGTACTTC.

This clone was detected only a few times. The chain combines TRBV6-1 with TRBJ1-2, with D perhaps matching TRBD1 (6 bases). The CDR3 sequence is 13 residues long. V was cut by 5 bases and J by 4 bases, with 11 bases left in between. Germline values: CDR1 MNHNS, CDR2 SASEGT. The CDR3 is CASSNREGYGYTF. The CDR3 nucleotides read TGTGCCAGCAGTAACAGGGAGGGCTATGGCTACACCTTC.

The V and J genes are TRBV2 and TRBJ2-7, with 9 bases that match TRBD1. CDR1 is SNHLY, CDR2 FYNNEI, per germline. Trimming cost V 6 bases and J 7 bases; bases outside gene matches: 7. This CDR3 contains 13 residues. The CDR3 bases are TGTGCCAGCAGGGTACAGGGGGCGGGTGAGCAGTACTTC. As protein: CASRVQGAGEQYF. The entire variable domain, with the rest obtained from reference TRBV2 and TRBJ2-7, is as follows: EPEVTQTPSHQVTQMGQEVILRCVPISNHLYFYWYRQILGQKVEFLVSFYNNEISEKSEIFDDQFSVERPDGSNFTLKIRSTKLEDSAMYFCASRVQGAGEQYFGPGTRLTVT.

This clone was observed a few times. The chain is built from TRBV2 and TRBJ1-6; 8 bases are shared with TRBD1. The trim removed 6 bases at V and 8 bases at J, leaving 6 bases unmatched. The germline gives CDR1 SNHLY, CDR2 FYNNEI. The CDR3 is 14 residues long. CDR3 amino acids: CASRADRGDSPLHF. The DNA for the CDR3 is TGTGCCAGCAGAGCCGACAGGGGCGATTCACCCCTCCACTTT.

V usage is TRBV5-1 and J usage is TRBJ2-7; D gene unclear. The germline V gene has CDR1 SGHRS and CDR2 YFSETQ. V dropped 0 bases and J dropped 2 bases, with 6 bases sitting between them. CDR3 size: 13 residues. The CDR3 reads CASSLAWAYEQYF. The CDR3 nucleotides read TGCGCCAGCAGCTTGGCTTGGGCCTACGAGCAGTACTTC.

Note on this clone: One end of the junction is discordant with germline, which a read error may explain. The rearrangement links TRBV6-1 to TRBJ1-5, with no clear D. CDR1 and CDR2 from the germline V gene are MNHNS and SASEGT. This CDR3 region has 16 residues. Here the CDR3 DNA reads TGTGCCAGCAGTAAACTCATGACAAGGTGGAGTCAGCCCAAGCATTTT. Amino acid sequence: CASSKLMTRWSQPKHF.

V usage is TRBV19 and J usage is TRBJ2-1, with D perhaps TRBD1 (6 bases). The germline V and J ends were trimmed by 6 bases and 7 bases, with 13 bases remaining between them. The germline CDR1 and CDR2 sequences are LNHDA and SQIVND (reference sequence). The CDR3 has 13 residues. Here the CDR3 reads CASRLLQGNEQFF. CDR3 nucleotides: TGTGCCAGTAGATTATTACAGGGTAATGAGCAGTTCTTC.

CDR3 sequence: CASTEGGKTQYF. The CDR3 bases are TGTGCCAGCACCGAGGGGGGGAAGACCCAGTACTTC. The chain combines TRBV28 with TRBJ2-5; possibly TRBD2 for D (7 bases). Germline V gives CDR1 MDHEN, CDR2 SYDVKM. The CDR3 has 12 amino acids. Trimming shortened V by 7 bases and J by 6 bases, and 12 bases separated the two germline ends.

The sample holds a few counts of this clone. The genes are TRBV28 and TRBJ2-1; 9 bases agree with TRBD2. Germline loops: CDR1 MDHEN, CDR2 SYDVKM. CDR3 size: 14 residues. Trimming cost V 3 bases and J 7 bases; bases outside gene matches: 4. CDR3 sequence reads: CASSFEREANEQFF. In DNA, the CDR3 is TGTGCCAGCAGTTTTGAGCGGGAGGCGAATGAGCAGTTCTTC.

This clone was recorded many times. The chain carries TRBV19 and TRBJ2-1; 10 bases map to TRBD2. The germline V gene has CDR1 LNHDA and CDR2 SQIVND (reference sequence). The length of the CDR3 is 16 residues. With V trimmed by 4 bases and J by 7 bases, 10 bases remained unmatched. The CDR3 protein is CASSKSTSGRRNEQFF. The DNA of the CDR3 is TGTGCCAGTAGTAAATCGACTAGCGGGCGACGGAATGAGCAGTTCTTC.

This clone was seen many times. V and J are TRBV9 and TRBJ2-7; D may be TRBD1 or TRBD2 (6 bases each). The CDR3 is 13 residues long. Per germline, CDR1 SGDLS and CDR2 YYNGEE. Trimming stripped 0 bases from V and 10 bases from J, with 14 bases between. CDR3 in DNA: TGTGCCAGCAGCGTAGAGGGGGGCGGGCCCCAGTACTTC. Amino acids: CASSVEGGGPQYF.

This clone was counted ten times or more. A much bigger clone sits one base away, suggesting this may be a read error. The chain carries TRBV3-1 and TRBJ1-5; D is unclear. The J call may be incorrect, as the DNA end agrees better with TRBJ2-3. This CDR3 comprises 12 residues. The germline V gene has CDR1 LGHDT and CDR2 YNNKEL (reference sequence). CDR3 in amino acids: CASSLSNQPQYF. Written as DNA, the CDR3 is TGTGCCAGCAGCCTATCCAATCAGCCCCAGTATTTT.

This clone has more than one count but fewer than ten. The V call is TRBV28, the J call TRBJ1-2; D is perhaps TRBD1 (5 bases). This CDR3 region has 15 residues. Deletions cut 10 bases from V and 2 bases from J, with 20 bases between. Germline CDR1 and CDR2: MDHEN and SYDVKM. The CDR3 coding sequence is TGTGCCATCTACAACGGCCGGGGCGCGAACTATGGCTACACCTTC. The encoded protein is CAIYNGRGANYGYTF.

This clone has just a few counts. It may be a read error: a sequence one base away is much more abundant. This CDR3 is also generated by other DNA sequences in the sample. The J gene is TRBJ1-2, the V gene TRBV7-9; no clear D gene. From germline, CDR1 is SEHNR and CDR2 FQNEAQ (reference sequence). This CDR3 region has 14 residues. The CDR3 DNA reads TGCGCCAGCAGCAGTCTGGGAGGCATCTATGGCTACACCTTC. Translating gives CASSSLGGIYGYTF.

The sample holds a few counts of this clone. V gene TRBV6-1 combines with J gene TRBJ2-7; TRBD2 might be the D (6 bases). This CDR3 is 13 amino acids long. Trimming stripped 5 bases from V and 3 bases from J, with 11 bases between. Germline V gene data show CDR1 as MNHNS and CDR2 as SASEGT. In DNA form, the CDR3 reads TGTGCCAGCAGTTTGGAGGGCGGCTACGAGCAGTACTTC. Translating gives CASSLEGGYEQYF.

The chain couples TRBV5-1 to TRBJ2-3; tentatively, D is TRBD1 (6 bases). Germline V gene sequence: CDR1 SGHRS, CDR2 YFSETQ. This CDR3 is 14 amino acids long. Trimming stripped 2 bases from V and 2 bases from J, with 9 bases between. The CDR3 DNA is TGCGCCAGCAGCTTTGGACAGCTCACAGATACGCAGTATTTT. Translated: CASSFGQLTDTQYF.

This clone has only a few counts. The V and J genes are TRBV29-1 and TRBJ2-3; weak D call: TRBD2 (6 bases). The V and J ends lost 5 bases and 0 bases respectively, with 6 bases between them. The CDR3 sequence is 12 residues long. Germline V gives CDR1 SQVTM, CDR2 ANQGSEA. The CDR3 DNA sequence: TGCAGCGTTCTAGCGAGCACAGATACGCAGTATTTT. Encoded protein: CSVLASTDTQYF.

The chain joins TRBV6-1 to TRBJ2-5; TRBD2 matches 14 bases. In germline, CDR1 is MNHNS, CDR2 SASEGT. The CDR3 extends over 16 amino acids. The V and J ends lost 7 bases and 4 bases, in that order; junction bases with no gene match: 8. The CDR3 reads CASTLGLAGGAETQYF. CDR3 in DNA: TGTGCCAGCACCCTCGGACTAGCGGGGGGTGCAGAGACCCAGTACTTC.

This clone was seen many times. With a much larger clone just one base away, this may be a read error. Different DNA sequences within this sample yield the same CDR3. The chain employs TRBV20-1 and TRBJ2-7, with no clear D. This CDR3 is 12 amino acids long. Per germline, CDR1 DFQATT and CDR2 SNEGSKA (reference sequence). CDR3 coding DNA: TGCAGTGCCAGAGATCGGCCTTGGGAGCAGTACTTC. Its protein product is CSARDRPWEQYF.

The rearrangement uses TRBV6-1 and TRBJ2-1; D perhaps matches TRBD2 (6 bases). The CDR3 has 15 residues. The V and J ends lost 0 bases and 5 bases respectively, with 11 bases between them. Germline V gene lookup returns CDR1 MNHNS and CDR2 SASEGT. The CDR3: CASSEAELADNEQFF. As DNA, the CDR3 is TGTGCCAGCAGTGAAGCCGAACTAGCCGACAATGAGCAGTTCTTC.

The table lists this clone with many counts. The chain is built from TRBV2 and TRBJ1-6; possible D gene TRBD1, 6 bases. Germline V lookup: CDR1 SNHLY, CDR2 FYNNEI. The CDR3 is 15 amino acids. V was cut by 4 bases and J by 9 bases, with 16 bases left in between. The CDR3 DNA follows: TGTGCCAGCAGTGCAACTTCGGGAGGGGGTTCACCCCTCCACTTT. Translated: CASSATSGGGSPLHF.